This passage covers 16 T cell receptor beta chains from one sample sequenced in a study of monozygotic twins with inflammatory bowel disease. Each CDR3 protein gets one entry in TCRdb, which reprocessed the 5' RACE reads and gives no DNA. This repertoire includes over 350,000 distinct CDR3 sequences. Sequencing input: blood. The receptors stem from a human donor with ulcerative colitis or Crohn's disease, or a healthy co-twin of an affected twin (not recorded which).

The gene calls are TRBV20-1 and TRBJ2-1; lacking DNA, the TRBD1 call made by TCRdb goes unchecked. This CDR3 contains 18 residues. In germline, CDR1 is DFQATT, CDR2 SNEGSKA (reference sequence). The CDR3 here is CSARDRGTGGTSYNEQFF.

This chain uses TRBV11-2 with TRBJ2-2. The CDR3 runs to 16 residues. Looked up from germline, CDR1 is SGHAT and CDR2 is FQNNGV. The CDR3: CASTITVDPNTGELFF.

This chain joins TRBV7-9 and TRBJ1-1; TCRdb calls TRBD1, which cannot be checked without DNA. This CDR3 is built from 15 residues. Per the germline V gene, CDR1 is SEHNR and CDR2 is FQNEAQ (reference sequence). CDR3 loop: CASSPKKGPNTEAFF.

This chain joins TRBV28 and TRBJ2-3; the D call from TCRdb, TRBD1, cannot be confirmed without DNA. The CDR3 extends over 17 amino acids. Germline CDR1 reads MDHEN; CDR2 reads SYDVKM. This CDR3 reads CASSPPRQGGSTDTQYF.

This chain joins TRBV5-1 and TRBJ2-1; TCRdb picks TRBD1, but there is no DNA to check that call. Germline V gene lookup returns CDR1 SGHRS and CDR2 YFSETQ. The CDR3 consists of 17 residues. The CDR3 loop is CASSLPGQGASYNEQFF.

This chain joins TRBV5-1 and TRBJ1-1; the D gene TCRdb calls, TRBD1, cannot be checked with no DNA. This CDR3 is built from 17 residues. Germline CDR1 SGHRS, CDR2 YFSETQ. The CDR3 is CASSAPSGQSRNTEAFF.

The J gene is TRBJ2-2, the V gene TRBV6-5; TCRdb picks TRBD1, but there is no DNA to check that call. From germline, CDR1 is MNHEY and CDR2 SVGAGI. The CDR3 is made up of 14 amino acids. The CDR3 sequence is CASSYEAGAGELFF.

The chain is built from TRBV4-3 and TRBJ2-1; lacking DNA, the TRBD2 call made by TCRdb goes unchecked. The V gene's germline CDR1 is LGHNA and CDR2 YSLEER. The CDR3 has 16 amino acids. CDR3 region: CASSPLAGPSYNEQFF.

The chain couples TRBV9 to TRBJ1-2; absent DNA, TCRdb's TRBD1 call cannot be checked. Germline assignment: CDR1 SGDLS and CDR2 YYNGEE. CDR3 length equals 15 residues. CDR3 amino acids: CASSVAKGRNYGYTF.

This rearrangement joins TRBV11-2 to TRBJ1-6; TCRdb calls TRBD1, which cannot be checked without DNA. This CDR3 contains 18 residues. Germline V gene sequence: CDR1 SGHAT, CDR2 FQNNGV. The CDR3 here is CASSLDGAVISYNSPLHF.

The chain links TRBV7-6 to TRBJ1-1; TCRdb calls TRBD1, which cannot be checked without DNA. The CDR3 extends over 12 amino acids. Germline V CDR1 and CDR2: SGHVS, FNYEAQ. The CDR3 loop is CASSLREGRAFF.

V and J are TRBV7-2 and TRBJ2-5; TCRdb calls TRBD2, which cannot be checked without DNA. CDR1 and CDR2 from the germline V gene are SGHTA and FQGNSA. The CDR3 length is 17 residues. CDR3 region: CASSLLGGLARQETQYF.

The chain links TRBV5-6 to TRBJ2-2; the TRBD2 assignment by TCRdb is unverifiable without DNA. This CDR3 comprises 15 residues. Germline values: CDR1 SGHDT, CDR2 YYEEEE. The CDR3 loop reads CASRRAAANTGELFF.

The V gene is TRBV11-3, the J gene TRBJ2-3; as DNA is missing, the TRBD1 call by TCRdb cannot be tested. The CDR3 contains 16 residues. CDR1 is SGHNT and CDR2 is YENEEA in the germline V gene. The CDR3 sequence: CASSPSGQGLADTQYF.

This chain joins TRBV15 and TRBJ2-3; TCRdb reports TRBD1, a call that lacks DNA to check it against. This CDR3 spans 15 amino acids. Germline V gene lookup returns CDR1 LNHNV and CDR2 YYDKDF (reference sequence). CDR3: CATRNNRGPSGTQYF.

The chain carries TRBV9 and TRBJ2-7. CDR1 is SGDLS and CDR2 is YYNGEE in the germline V gene. This CDR3 region has 11 residues. CDR3 loop: CASSAGYEQYF.